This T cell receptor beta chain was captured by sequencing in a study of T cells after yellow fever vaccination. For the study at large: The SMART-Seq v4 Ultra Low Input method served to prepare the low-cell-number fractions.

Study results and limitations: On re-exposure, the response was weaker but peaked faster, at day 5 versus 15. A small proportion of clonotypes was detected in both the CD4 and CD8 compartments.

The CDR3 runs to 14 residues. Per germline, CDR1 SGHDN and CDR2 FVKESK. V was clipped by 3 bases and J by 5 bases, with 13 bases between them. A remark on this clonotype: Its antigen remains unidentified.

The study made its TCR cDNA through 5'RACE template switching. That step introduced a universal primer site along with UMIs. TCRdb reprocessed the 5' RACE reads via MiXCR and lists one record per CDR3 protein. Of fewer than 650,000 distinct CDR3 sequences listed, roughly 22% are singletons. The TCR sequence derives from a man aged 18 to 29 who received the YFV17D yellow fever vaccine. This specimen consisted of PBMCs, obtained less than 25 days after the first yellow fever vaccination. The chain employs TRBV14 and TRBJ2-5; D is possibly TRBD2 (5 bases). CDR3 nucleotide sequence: TGTGCCAGCAGCCAGCGGGTTCGACCGGAGACCCAGTACTTC. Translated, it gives CASSQRVRPETQYF. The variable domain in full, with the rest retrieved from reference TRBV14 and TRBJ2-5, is EAGVTQFPSHSVIEKGQTVTLRCDPISGHDNLYWYRRVMGKEIKFLLHFVKESKQDESGMPNNRFLAERTGGTYSTLKVQPAELEDSGVYFCASSQRVRPETQYFGPGTRLLVL.